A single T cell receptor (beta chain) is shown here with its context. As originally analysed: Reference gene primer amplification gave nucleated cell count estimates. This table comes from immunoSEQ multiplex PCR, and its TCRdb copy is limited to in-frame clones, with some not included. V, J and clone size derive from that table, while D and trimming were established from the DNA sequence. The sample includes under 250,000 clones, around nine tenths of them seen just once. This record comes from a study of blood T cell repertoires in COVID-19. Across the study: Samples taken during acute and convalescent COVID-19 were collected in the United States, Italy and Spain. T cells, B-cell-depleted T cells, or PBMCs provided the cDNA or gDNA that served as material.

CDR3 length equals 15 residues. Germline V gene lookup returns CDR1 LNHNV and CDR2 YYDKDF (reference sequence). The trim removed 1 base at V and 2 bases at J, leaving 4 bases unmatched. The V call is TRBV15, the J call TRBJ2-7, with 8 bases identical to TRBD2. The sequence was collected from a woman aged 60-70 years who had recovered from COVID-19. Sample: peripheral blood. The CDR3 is CATSRGVAGTYEQYF. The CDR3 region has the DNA TGTGCCACCAGCAGAGGAGTAGCGGGAACCTACGAGCAGTACTTC.